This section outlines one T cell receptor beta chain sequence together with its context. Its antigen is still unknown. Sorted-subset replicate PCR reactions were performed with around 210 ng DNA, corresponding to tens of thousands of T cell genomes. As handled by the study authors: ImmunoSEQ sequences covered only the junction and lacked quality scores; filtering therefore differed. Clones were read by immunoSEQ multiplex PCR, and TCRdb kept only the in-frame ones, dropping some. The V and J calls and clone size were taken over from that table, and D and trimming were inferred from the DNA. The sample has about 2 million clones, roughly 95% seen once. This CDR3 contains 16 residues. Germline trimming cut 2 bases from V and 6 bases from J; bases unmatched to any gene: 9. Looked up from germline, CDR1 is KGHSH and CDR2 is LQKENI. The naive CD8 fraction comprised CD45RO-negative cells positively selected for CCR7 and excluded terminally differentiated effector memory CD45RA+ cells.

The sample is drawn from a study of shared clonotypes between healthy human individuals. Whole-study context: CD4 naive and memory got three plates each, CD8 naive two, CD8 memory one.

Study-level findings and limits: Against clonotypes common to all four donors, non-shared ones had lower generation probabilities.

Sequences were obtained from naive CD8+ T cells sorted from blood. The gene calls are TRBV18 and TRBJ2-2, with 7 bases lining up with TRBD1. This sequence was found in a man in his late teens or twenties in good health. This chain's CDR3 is CASSPSRGTDPGELFF. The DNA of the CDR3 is TGTGCCAGCTCACCATCCCGTGGGACAGACCCCGGGGAGCTGTTTTTT.